The clone carrying this T cell receptor beta chain was recorded only once. The antigen is unknown. Everyone who donated was a healthy bone marrow donor. Sampled while nominally healthy, donors likely had unrecorded immune exposures. The data were obtained in a study of cytomegalovirus exposure and HLA in healthy donors. Whole-study results and caveats: Cytomegalovirus association was listed for around 170 TCR beta chains. Rare TCR sequences predominated, though certain public TCRs were found in many donors.

PCR involved 60 Vbeta and 13 Jbeta primers. Here immunoSEQ multiplex PCR was the method, and the copy in TCRdb shows in-frame clones only, minus some. The table records 100,000 to 130,000 clones, about 84% of them present only once. The V gene's germline CDR1 is WSHSY and CDR2 SAAADI. Trimming shortened V by 5 bases and J by 4 bases, and 8 bases separated the two germline ends. This CDR3 comprises 12 residues. The sequenced sample was PBMCs. The chain recombines TRBV10-2 with TRBJ1-2; maybe TRBD1 (6 bases). The TCR originated in a young man in good health and CMV-seronegative. The CDR3 DNA reads as TGCGCCAGCAGTACAGGGCTCTATGGCTACACCTTC. Its translation: CASSTGLYGYTF.